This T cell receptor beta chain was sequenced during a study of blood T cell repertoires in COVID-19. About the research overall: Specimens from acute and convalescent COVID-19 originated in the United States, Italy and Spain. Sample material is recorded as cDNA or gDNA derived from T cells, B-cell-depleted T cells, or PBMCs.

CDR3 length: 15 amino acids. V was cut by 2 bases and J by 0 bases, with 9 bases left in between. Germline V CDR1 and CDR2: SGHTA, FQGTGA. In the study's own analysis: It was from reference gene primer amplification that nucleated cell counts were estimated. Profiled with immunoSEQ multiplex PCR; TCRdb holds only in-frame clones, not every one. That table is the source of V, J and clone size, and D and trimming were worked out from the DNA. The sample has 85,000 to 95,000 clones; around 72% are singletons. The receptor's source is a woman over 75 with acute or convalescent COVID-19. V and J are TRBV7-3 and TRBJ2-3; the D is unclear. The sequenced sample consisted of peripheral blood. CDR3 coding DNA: TGTGCCAGCAGCTTAGCCGGGTTAAGCACAGATACGCAGTATTTT. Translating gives CASSLAGLSTDTQYF.